This T cell receptor (beta chain) was sequenced in a study of cytomegalovirus exposure and HLA in healthy donors (dated by TCRdb to the late 2010s). Looking at the study overall: According to an earlier analysis of several hundred of the donors, about 179 million T cells yielded 95 million to 140 million unique TCR beta sequences and approximately 300 Gb of sequence data. A later genetic analysis took genome-wide SNP genotypes for about 65% of the 666 donors and used that subset as a discovery cohort. An early release that covered several hundred HLA-typed donors contained about 300 gigabases of sequencing data and some 87 million unique TCR sequences. Among about 410 genotyped donors of the cohort, an average of about 240,000 unique TCR beta nucleotide sequences was sequenced per donor, of which approximately 18% were non-productive. Typing coverage varied by locus: roughly 629-630 donors for A, B, C, DRB1 and DQB1; more than 500 for DQA1; about 600 for DPA1; roughly 470 for DPB1. Donor age, sex, ethnicity and CMV serostatus were collected together with the repertoire data. All discovery cohort repertoires had been generated on a single sequencing platform. Rather than drawing on any new phenotypic data, the later analysis identified candidate immune exposures from TCR beta sequences and the way those sequences occurred across donors. In a later analysis, previously published TCR beta repertoires from 500 to 750 donors were re-analyzed and high-resolution HLA genotyping was added so that TCR occurrence patterns could be studied. A handful of DR-DQ haplotypes were treated as single units for association and clustering because of strong linkage in the cohort. Among the roughly 390 genotyped donors, 81% belonged to the genetic ancestry cluster associated with self-reported Caucasian donors. The study profiled the T cell repertoires of more than 500 subjects by immunosequencing and related them to cytomegalovirus serostatus. The study aimed to test whether signatures of past pathogen exposure could be identified by cataloging public T cell receptors. High-throughput TCR immunosequencing, statistical association of individual TCRs with disease status, and machine learning were combined to predict cytomegalovirus infection status. In an earlier analysis of over 550 of the donors, high-throughput TCR beta sequencing was used to judge whether each TCR beta V gene segment behaved as functional or pseudogenic. In addition to the first cohort of 650 to 750 subjects, a separate validation cohort of approximately 130 different subjects was used. Class I and class II HLA loci were covered by the typing at four-digit resolution.

A note on this clone: The antigen it binds to is not known. The sample holds no much larger clone one base away, and base qualities are not on file.

The protocol used for the library was the immunoSEQ multiplex PCR assay. For the multiplex PCR, a mixture combining 60 forward primers for TCR Vbeta segments and 13 reverse primers for TCR Jbeta segments was used. Amplification of the CDR3 region of rearranged TCR beta genes was performed with a multiplex PCR assay on genomic DNA. The amplified TCR beta libraries were sequenced on the Illumina HiSeq System as 87-base-pair reads. Processing in the source paper ran as follows. Across the 670 or so repertoires, a later analysis counted 78 million or so unique TCR beta chains, roughly 11 million of which were shared by at least two donors. To remove PCR and sequencing errors, raw reads were error-corrected and collapsed into unique sequences using a nearest-neighbor algorithm that merged closely related sequences. V, D and J gene segments were assigned by aligning CDR3 sequences to IMGT reference sequences. For a sequence to be retained, at least a six-nucleotide match to both a V gene segment and a J gene segment was required. Rearrangements were classified as productive when the CDR3 lacked stop codons and remained in frame with V and J, and all other rearrangements were classified as non-productive. CDR3 was defined by IMGT convention, running from the second conserved V-encoded cysteine to the conserved J-encoded phenylalanine. The earlier analysis of some 580 of the donors excluded any sequence lacking an unambiguous match to a single V gene segment. In an earlier analysis of about 590 of the donors, a V segment was called functional when productive rearrangements were above 56.7%, and segregating when the standard deviation between donors exceeded 5%. A statistical classification framework was developed to diagnose cytomegalovirus status using the catalog of TCR beta chain sequences. A later analysis assigned V and J genes by comparing TCR nucleotide sequences with IMGT/GENE-DB human TR gene sequences. A later analysis assigned CDR3 sequences and most-parsimonious VDJ recombination scenarios with the TCRdist pipeline. In a later analysis, each TCR beta chain was defined by its CDR3 amino acid sequence together with its V-gene family, and reads lacking a unique V-gene family were excluded. As a way to deal with suspected cross-contamination and a sequencing artifact, a later analysis dropped 450 to 600 nucleotide sequences that were highly shared and had low generation probability. For each public chain, a later analysis derived a clonal expansion index from normalized ranks of inferred template counts within each repertoire. A later analysis computed generation probabilities with a VDJ recombination model fitted to out-of-frame rearrangements, and checked the results against IGoR. In a later analysis, hypergeometric tests were used to score TCR-TCR, TCR-HLA and TCR-CMV co-occurrence, with a repertoire-size bias correction applied to TCR pairs. To estimate false discovery rates, a later analysis permuted the HLA or CMV assignments 20 times. In a later analysis, co-occurring TCRs were grouped using DBSCAN, and TCRdist sequence similarity was added for clustering within HLA-allele-positive subsets. For co-occurrence clustering, repertoires with fewer than 30,000 or more than 120,000 public chains were excluded, along with roughly 5 repertoires with anomalous nucleotide sharing. Here the immuneACCESS table is served through TCRdb, limited to in-frame sequences with V and J called. Missing clones are a known gap in these copies; in checked studies unresolved V genes cover under half, and the rest lacks a known reason. From that table come the V and J calls and clone size; the DNA was used to work out D and trimming. The sample includes over 100,000 clones, with approximately 80% observed a single time. The ten largest clones represent roughly 22% of the sample.

The CDR3 covers 15 residues, taking in both the cysteine and the phenylalanine. The CDR3 DNA has 45 bases and is translated from base 1. The germline V gene yields SGHAT for CDR1 and FQNNGV for CDR2. Clipping removes 4 bases from V and 9 bases from J, with 11 as the unmatched junction base count. The cohort comprised some 680 healthy bone marrow donors. Cohort members were all nominally healthy when sampled, although unrecorded immune exposures were likely present. The donor tested CMV seropositive and was one of the 289 seropositive cohort members. A peripheral blood sample was provided by each donor, and peripheral blood mononuclear cells were used for TCR beta sequencing. Genomic DNA was extracted from the blood cell samples with the Qiagen DNeasy Blood Extraction Kit. Broader findings and caveats from the paper: At a false discovery rate of 0.05, a later analysis linked approximately 18,000 TCR beta sequences to specific HLA alleles. Immune exposure information for the cohort was limited to CMV serostatus. Roughly uniform sequencing depth across donors was assumed in presence/absence analyses, although this assumption may not hold. Approximately 18 rarely observed V segments, including chromosome 9 orphons, were excluded from the earlier analysis of some 590 of the donors because counts were too low. HLA typing was unavailable for some donors at each locus, so association tests used only the typed subset. An association between a missense DCLRE1C variant and V-gene and J-gene trimming of TCR beta chains was found in a later genetic analysis and replicated in an independent cohort. The classifier was reported to diagnose cytomegalovirus status with high specificity and sensitivity in both the original cohort and the validation cohort. A cluster of highly shared sequence variants was judged likely to represent a technical artifact of the sequencing pipeline. A later genetic analysis reported fewer N-insertions in productive TCRs among donors in an Asian-associated ancestry cluster than the roughly 650-donor mean. Three of the identified cytomegalovirus-associated TCR beta chains were confirmed in vitro to be specific for cytomegalovirus antigens. In this cohort, only TCR beta chains were sequenced, and detectable features were limited by the absence of alpha or paired-chain data. Linkage disequilibrium might explain the correlated functional status among segregating V segments, but an unknown experimental factor could not be ruled out. Most TCR sequences were observed very rarely across donors, whereas some public TCRs were present in many individuals. A further reported finding was that TCR beta sequences accurately predicted the HLA-A and HLA-B alleles for most subjects in the first cohort. Assigning TCR associations to individual alleles was difficult when HLA alleles, especially DR and DQ, strongly co-occurred. In a later analysis, several top co-occurrence clusters were reported to appear linked to parvovirus B19, influenza, CMV and Epstein-Barr virus. According to a later analysis, TCR association rates differed among HLA loci, with DRB1 alleles showing the most associated TCRs and HLA-C alleles showing the fewest. Most CMV-associated TCR beta chains appeared to be HLA-restricted in a later analysis, and the HLA associations seemed to be driven largely by CMV exposure. The authors suggested that the approach could potentially be generalized to other disease states and immunological phenotypes. The study gave a list of over 150 TCR beta chains associated with cytomegalovirus. Compared with equally common non-associated chains, HLA-associated TCR beta chains in a later analysis were more clonally expanded and had lower generation probabilities. An earlier analysis of several hundred of the donors showed that most TCR beta V segments appeared in productive rearrangements either about 90% or about 30% of the time, which broadly matched IMGT annotations. Some IMGT-functional V segments, including TRBV6-2 and TRBV6-3, could not be told apart with the 87-base-pair reads, so those segments were excluded.

This sequence originates from a man aged 25 to 40 in good health and CMV-seropositive. Sequenced: PBMCs. The chain is encoded by TRBV11-2 joined to TRBJ2-1; 8 junctional bases match TRBD2. The DNA reads TGTGCCAGCAGCTCGGCCAGCGGGGGCAGGGGTGAGCAGTTCTTC. Its translation is CASSSASGGRGEQFF.